This record looks at one TCR beta chain sequence and its context. The data derive from a study of blood T cell repertoires in COVID-19. About the study: Samples came from the United States, Italy and Spain, spanning acute and convalescent COVID-19.

The CDR3 is 16 residues long. The V end was cut by 2 bases, the J end by 0 bases, with 14 bases between. Germline CDR1 reads SGHDT; CDR2 reads YYEEEE. In the study's own analysis: Estimation of nucleated cell counts was performed using reference gene primer amplification. Clones were sequenced by immunoSEQ multiplex PCR, and TCRdb holds only the in-frame ones, with some missing. The V and J calls and clone size come from that table; D and trimming were worked out from the DNA. The sample carries around 190,000 clones, about nine tenths recorded once. The receptor comes from a man aged 18-30 years with active or convalescent COVID-19. The source material was peripheral blood. The V call is TRBV5-6, the J call TRBJ1-1; D gene uncertain. The chain's CDR3 is CASSFLFVGVNTEAFF. DNA for the CDR3: TGTGCCAGCAGCTTCTTATTTGTGGGAGTGAACACTGAAGCTTTCTTT. The full variable domain, rest sourced from reference TRBV5-6 and TRBJ1-1, is DAGVTQSPTHLIKTRGQQVTLRCSPKSGHDTVSWYQQALGQGPQFIFQYYEEEERQRGNFPDRFSGHQFPNYSSELNVNALLLGDSALYLCASSFLFVGVNTEAFFGQGTRLTVV.